This T cell receptor beta chain came from a study of CD8 T cells in Susac syndrome. After extraction with the RNeasy kit, about 0.5 to 1 ug of the RNA was reverse transcribed using random hexamers. In TCRdb, the immunoSEQ multiplex PCR reads were re-called with MiXCR into one record per CDR3 protein. The sample records some 300,000 distinct CDR3 sequences, 85% being singletons. This clonotype showed up just once. Isolation of CD8+ and CD4+ T cells was performed negatively, whereas enrichment of TEMRA cells was done by FACS. The sequence was obtained from a human donor with multiple sclerosis. Sequencing was done on a sample of CD8+ T cells from PBMCs.

The CDR3 here is CASSRDGLLNEQFF. The CDR3 coding sequence is TGTGCCAGCAGCCGGGACGGACTACTCAATGAGCAGTTCTTC. The chain links TRBV6-1 to TRBJ2-1; TRBD2 might be the D (6 bases). The CDR3 spans 14 residues. V was shortened by 6 bases and J by 6 bases, with 15 bases between the two germline ends. Germline V gene lookup returns CDR1 MNHNS and CDR2 SASEGT.